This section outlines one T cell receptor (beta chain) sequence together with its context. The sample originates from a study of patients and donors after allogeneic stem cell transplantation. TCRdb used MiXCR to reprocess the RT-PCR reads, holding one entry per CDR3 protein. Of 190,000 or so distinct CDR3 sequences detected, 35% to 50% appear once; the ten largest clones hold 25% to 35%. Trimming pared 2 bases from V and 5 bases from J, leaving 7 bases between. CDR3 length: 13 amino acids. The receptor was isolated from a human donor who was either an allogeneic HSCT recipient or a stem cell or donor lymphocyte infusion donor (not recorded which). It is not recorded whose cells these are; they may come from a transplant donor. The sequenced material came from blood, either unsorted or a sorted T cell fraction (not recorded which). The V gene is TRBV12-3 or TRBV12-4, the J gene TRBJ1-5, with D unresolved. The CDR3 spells CASSLIQDQPQHF. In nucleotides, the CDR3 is TGTGCCAGCAGTTTAATTCAGGATCAGCCCCAGCATTTT.